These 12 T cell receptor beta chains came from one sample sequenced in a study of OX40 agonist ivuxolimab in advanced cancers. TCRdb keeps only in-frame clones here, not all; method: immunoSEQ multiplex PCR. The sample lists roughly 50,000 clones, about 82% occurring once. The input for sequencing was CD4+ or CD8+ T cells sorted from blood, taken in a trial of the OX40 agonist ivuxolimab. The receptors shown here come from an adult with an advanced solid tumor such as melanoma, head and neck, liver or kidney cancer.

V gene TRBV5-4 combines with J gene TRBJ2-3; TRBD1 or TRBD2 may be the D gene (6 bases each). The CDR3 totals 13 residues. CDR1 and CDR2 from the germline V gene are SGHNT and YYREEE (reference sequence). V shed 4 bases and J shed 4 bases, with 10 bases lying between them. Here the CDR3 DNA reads TGTGCCAGCAGCGCCGGGGGCGCAGATACGCAGTATTTT. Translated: CASSAGGADTQYF.

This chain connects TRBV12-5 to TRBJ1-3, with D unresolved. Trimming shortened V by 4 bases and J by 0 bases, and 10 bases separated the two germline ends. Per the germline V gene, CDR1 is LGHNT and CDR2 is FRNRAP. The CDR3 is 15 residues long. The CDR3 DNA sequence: TGTGCTAGTGGTTCGGGCTTCCCCTCTGGAAACACCATATATTTT. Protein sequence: CASGSGFPSGNTIYF.

The CDR3 region is CSVAQARNTEAFF. CDR3 sequence (DNA): TGCAGCGTAGCACAGGCCCGGAACACTGAAGCTTTCTTT. The gene calls are TRBV29-1 and TRBJ1-1; D is possibly TRBD1 (5 bases). This CDR3 comprises 13 residues. Trimming took 6 bases from V and 1 from J, leaving 12 bases between them. Germline V lookup: CDR1 SQVTM, CDR2 ANQGSEA.

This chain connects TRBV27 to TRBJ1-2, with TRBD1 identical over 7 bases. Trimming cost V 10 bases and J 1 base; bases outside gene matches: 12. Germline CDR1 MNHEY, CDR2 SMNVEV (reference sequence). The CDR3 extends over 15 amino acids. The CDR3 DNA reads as TGTGCCACAGGACAGGCTATTTCCAATAACTATGGCTACACCTTC. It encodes CATGQAISNNYGYTF.

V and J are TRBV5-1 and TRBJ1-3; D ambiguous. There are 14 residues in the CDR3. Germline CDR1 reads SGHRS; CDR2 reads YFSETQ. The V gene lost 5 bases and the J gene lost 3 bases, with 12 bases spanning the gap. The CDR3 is CASREWTDGNTIYF. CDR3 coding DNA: TGCGCCAGCAGGGAATGGACGGATGGAAACACCATATATTTT.

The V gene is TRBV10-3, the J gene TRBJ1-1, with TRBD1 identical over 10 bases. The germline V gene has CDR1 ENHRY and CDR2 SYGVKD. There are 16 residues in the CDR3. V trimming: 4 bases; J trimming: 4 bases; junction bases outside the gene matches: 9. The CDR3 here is CAISGRQGAQGTEAFF. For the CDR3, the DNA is TGTGCCATCAGTGGCAGACAGGGGGCGCAGGGCACTGAAGCTTTCTTT.

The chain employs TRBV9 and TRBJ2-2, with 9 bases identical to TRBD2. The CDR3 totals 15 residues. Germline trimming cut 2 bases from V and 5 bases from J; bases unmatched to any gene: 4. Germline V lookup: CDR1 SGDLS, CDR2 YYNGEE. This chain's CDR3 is CASSVLAGKTGELFF. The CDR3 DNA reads TGTGCCAGCAGCGTTCTAGCGGGGAAAACCGGGGAGCTGTTTTTT. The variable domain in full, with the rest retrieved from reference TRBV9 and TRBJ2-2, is DSGVTQTPKHLITATGQRVTLRCSPRSGDLSVYWYQQSLDQGLQFLIQYYNGEERAKGNILERFSAQQFPDLHSELNLSSLELGDSALYFCASSVLAGKTGELFFGEGSRLTVL.

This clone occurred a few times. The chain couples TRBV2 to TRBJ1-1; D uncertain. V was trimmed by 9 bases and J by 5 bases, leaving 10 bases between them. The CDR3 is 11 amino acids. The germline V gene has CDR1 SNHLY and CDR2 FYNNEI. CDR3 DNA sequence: TGTGCCAGTAAATTGAGGACTGAAGCTTTCTTT. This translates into CASKLRTEAFF.

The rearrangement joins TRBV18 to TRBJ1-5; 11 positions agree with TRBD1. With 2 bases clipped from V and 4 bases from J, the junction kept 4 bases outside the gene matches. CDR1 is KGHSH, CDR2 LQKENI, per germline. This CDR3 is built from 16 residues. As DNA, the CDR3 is TGTGCCAGCTCACCAACCGGGACAGGGGGTAATCAGCCCCAGCATTTT. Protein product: CASSPTGTGGNQPQHF.

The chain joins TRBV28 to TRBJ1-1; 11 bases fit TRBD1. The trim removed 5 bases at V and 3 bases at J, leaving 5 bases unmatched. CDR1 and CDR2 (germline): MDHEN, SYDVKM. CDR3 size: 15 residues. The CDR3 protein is CASSPEGQGDTEAFF. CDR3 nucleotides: TGTGCCAGCAGTCCGGAGGGACAGGGGGACACTGAAGCTTTCTTT.

Here the CDR3 reads CASSLTVNTGELFF. The CDR3 DNA is TGCGCCAGCAGCTTGACAGTGAACACCGGGGAGCTGTTTTTT. The chain recombines TRBV5-1 with TRBJ2-2, with D hard to call. CDR1 is SGHRS and CDR2 is YFSETQ in the germline V gene. The CDR3 is 14 amino acids. The V and J ends lost 1 base and 1 base respectively, with 5 bases between them.

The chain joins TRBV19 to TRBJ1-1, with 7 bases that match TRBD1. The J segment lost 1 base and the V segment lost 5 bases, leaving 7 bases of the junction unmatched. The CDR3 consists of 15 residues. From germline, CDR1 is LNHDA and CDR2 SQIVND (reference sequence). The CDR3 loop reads CASSPRQGWNTEAFF. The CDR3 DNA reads TGTGCCAGTAGTCCTCGACAGGGATGGAACACTGAAGCTTTCTTT. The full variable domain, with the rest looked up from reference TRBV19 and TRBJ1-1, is DGGITQSPKYLFRKEGQNVTLSCEQNLNHDAMYWYRQDPGQGLRLIYYSQIVNDFQKGDIAEGYSVSREKKESFPLTVTSAQKNPTAFYLCASSPRQGWNTEAFFGQGTRLTVV.